Presented here are 10 T cell receptor beta chains from one specimen sequenced in a study of radiation and T cells in renal cell carcinoma. Time point described: blood 4 weeks post-SBRT, at nephrectomy. Treatment denoted: 15 Gy SBRT to primary tumor, nephrectomy 4 weeks later. Here immunoSEQ multiplex PCR was the method, and the copy in TCRdb shows in-frame clones only, minus some. Of around 99,000 clones listed, around 83% are singletons. This specimen consisted of blood, obtained from a patient whose treatment included radiotherapy and nephrectomy. The receptors were gathered from a man aged 60 to 69 with renal cell carcinoma.

As to this clone: Germline is not matched at one junction end, which may reflect a read error. The chain joins TRBV5-1 to TRBJ2-3; possibly TRBD1 for D (5 bases). Germline CDR1 and CDR2: SGHRS and YFSETQ. CDR3 length equals 14 residues. The CDR3 loop reads CAGSLAQGTDTQYF. The CDR3 DNA sequence: TGCGCCGGCAGCTTGGCCCAGGGAACAGATACGCAGTATTTT.

The genes are TRBV5-1 and TRBJ2-2, with a possible D match to TRBD1 (6 bases). The CDR3 length is 16 residues. V was cut by 1 base and J by 0 bases, with 10 bases left in between. Germline CDR1 is SGHRS and CDR2 is YFSETQ. The CDR3 DNA reads TGCGCCAGCAGCTTGCAGGGGACCCCGAACACCGGGGAGCTGTTTTTT. Its translation: CASSLQGTPNTGELFF. Full variable domain (rest looked up from reference TRBV5-1 and TRBJ2-2): KAGVTQTPRYLIKTRGQQVTLSCSPISGHRSVSWYQQTPGQGLQFLFEYFSETQRNKGNFPGRFSGRQFSNSRSEMNVSTLELGDSALYLCASSLQGTPNTGELFFGEGSRLTVL.

The chain couples TRBV7-9 to TRBJ2-5; the match to TRBD1 covers 8 bases. The CDR3 sequence is 15 residues long. J lost 5 bases, V lost 3 bases, and 8 bases had no gene match. CDR1 is SEHNR, CDR2 FQNEAQ, per germline (reference sequence). The CDR3 nucleotides are TGTGCCAGCAGCTTCTGGTCAGGGGGCACGGAGACCCAGTACTTC. Residues: CASSFWSGGTETQYF.

This chain links TRBV4-1 with TRBJ1-2; D not certain. The CDR3 is made up of 14 amino acids. Germline loops: CDR1 MGHRA, CDR2 YSYEKL. V was clipped by 4 bases and J by 4 bases, with 13 bases between them. The CDR3 DNA follows: TGCGCCAGCAGCCGGGCAGAAACCTCCTATGGCTACACCTTC. Its protein product is CASSRAETSYGYTF.

V gene TRBV19 combines with J gene TRBJ2-2, with 9 bases lining up with TRBD1. The CDR3 sequence is 15 residues long. Germline V lookup: CDR1 LNHDA, CDR2 SQIVND (reference sequence). V dropped 7 bases and J dropped 0; count of bases not matched to a gene: 3. The CDR3 is CASKGDRANTGELFF. The CDR3 DNA is TGTGCCAGTAAGGGGGACAGGGCGAACACCGGGGAGCTGTTTTTT.

The rearrangement joins TRBV7-2 to TRBJ1-5, with no clear D. Trimming took off 1 base at V and 7 bases at J, with 14 bases between the two ends. CDR3 size: 15 residues. Germline-derived CDR1 and CDR2 are SGHTA and FQGNSA. The CDR3 DNA reads as TGTGCCAGCAGCTTAGAGGAGAGTTTCGCCCAGCCCCAGCATTTT. Amino acids: CASSLEESFAQPQHF.

J is TRBJ2-2 and V is TRBV27; 11 nucleotides align to TRBD1. Germline V gene lookup returns CDR1 MNHEY and CDR2 SMNVEV (reference sequence). V dropped 8 bases and J dropped 4; count of bases not matched to a gene: 6. The CDR3 is 15 amino acids. The CDR3 DNA follows: TGTGCCAGCGTTGGGACAGGGGGACTCACCGGGGAGCTGTTTTTT. It encodes CASVGTGGLTGELFF.

This clone was seen a handful of times. In nucleotides, the CDR3 is TGTGCCAGTACTAAGGGTCTCAATCAGCCCCAGCATTTT. Translated, it gives CASTKGLNQPQHF. The rearrangement joins TRBV19 to TRBJ1-5; D is unresolved. V gave up 7 bases and J gave up 3 bases, with 10 bases separating them. Looked up from germline, CDR1 is LNHDA and CDR2 is SQIVND (reference sequence). The CDR3 sequence is 13 residues long.

The V gene is TRBV28, the J gene TRBJ1-1, with 10 bases fitting TRBD1. The trim removed 5 bases at V and 10 bases at J, leaving 4 bases unmatched. Germline V gives CDR1 MDHEN, CDR2 SYDVKM. This CDR3 comprises 12 residues. CDR3: CASSPRQGAAFF. The CDR3 region has the DNA TGTGCCAGCAGTCCTCGACAGGGGGCAGCTTTCTTT.

The chain recombines TRBV2 with TRBJ2-1; possible D gene TRBD2, 6 bases. Trimming cost V 6 bases and J 9 bases, with 15 bases left between them. Per the germline V gene, CDR1 is SNHLY and CDR2 is FYNNEI. The length of the CDR3 is 13 residues. CDR3 amino acids: CASRWSLAGEQFF. CDR3 bases: TGTGCCAGCAGGTGGTCACTAGCCGGTGAGCAGTTCTTC. The variable domain in full, with the rest retrieved from reference TRBV2 and TRBJ2-1, is EPEVTQTPSHQVTQMGQEVILRCVPISNHLYFYWYRQILGQKVEFLVSFYNNEISEKSEIFDDQFSVERPDGSNFTLKIRSTKLEDSAMYFCASRWSLAGEQFFGPGTRLTVL.